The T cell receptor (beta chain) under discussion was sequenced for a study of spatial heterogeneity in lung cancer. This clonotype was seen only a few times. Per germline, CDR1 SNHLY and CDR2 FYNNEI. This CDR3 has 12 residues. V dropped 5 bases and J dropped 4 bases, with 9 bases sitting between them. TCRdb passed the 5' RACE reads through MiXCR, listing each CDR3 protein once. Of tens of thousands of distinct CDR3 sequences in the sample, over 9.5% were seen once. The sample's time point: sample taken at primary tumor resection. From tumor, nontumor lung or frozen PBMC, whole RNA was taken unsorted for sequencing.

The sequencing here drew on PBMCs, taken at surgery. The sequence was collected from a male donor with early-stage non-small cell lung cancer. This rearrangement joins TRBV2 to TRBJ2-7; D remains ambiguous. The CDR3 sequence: CASSLRLYEQYF. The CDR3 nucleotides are TGTGCCAGCAGTCTTAGACTGTACGAGCAGTACTTC.